This TCR beta chain is from a study of cytomegalovirus exposure and HLA in healthy donors. Trimming stripped 7 bases from V and 2 bases from J, with 20 bases between. From germline, CDR1 is MDHEN and CDR2 SYDVKM. CDR3 size: 17 residues. This PCR relied on a set of 60 Vbeta primers and 13 Jbeta primers. Clones were sequenced by immunoSEQ multiplex PCR, and TCRdb holds only the in-frame ones, with some missing. The profile shows about 96,000 clones, around 74% of them singletons. The chain combines TRBV28 with TRBJ2-2; TRBD2 is a possible D gene (6 bases). The TCR was taken from a female donor in good health and CMV-seropositive. The sample comprised PBMCs. CDR3 bases: TGTGCCAGCAATCCTACCGGGACTCTCATTAACACCGGGGAGCTGTTTTTT. Amino acids: CASNPTGTLINTGELFF.